This is a list of T cell receptor beta chains from one sample in a study of blood T cell repertoires in COVID-19. The table came from immunoSEQ multiplex PCR; TCRdb's copy has only in-frame clones and leaves some out. The table has over 85,000 clones, 80% to 90% seen once. Sequencing input: peripheral blood. These receptors all stem from a woman in her fifties or sixties with acute or convalescent COVID-19. CDR3s include the opening cysteine and the closing phenylalanine or tryptophan. D genes are given only for firm matches. The size of a clone is reported for some rows only, either as once, few or many, or as a class for expanded clones.

j_call | clone_size | d_call | v_call | cdr3_aa | cdr3_nt
TRBJ2-3 | NA | NA | TRBV30 | CAWSLRGSTDTQYF | TGTGCCTGGAGTTTGCGAGGCAGCACAGATACGCAGTATTTT
TRBJ1-2 | NA | NA | TRBV28 | CASKATGGYGYTF | TGTGCCAGCAAAGCGACGGGGGGCTATGGCTACACCTTC
TRBJ2-2 | NA | NA | TRBV4-3 | CASSQTPTNTGELFF | TGCGCCAGCAGCCAAACACCGACGAACACCGGGGAGCTGTTTTTT
TRBJ2-6 | NA | TRBD1 | TRBV7-6 | CASSSPAGGIGANVLTF | TGTGCCAGCAGCTCCCCCGCAGGGGGTATCGGGGCCAACGTCCTGACTTTC
TRBJ1-2 | NA | TRBD1 | TRBV20-1 | CSASWDSSNYGYTF | TGCAGTGCTAGTTGGGACAGTTCTAACTATGGCTACACCTTC
TRBJ1-6 | NA | TRBD1 | TRBV6-2/TRBV6-3 | CASSPGQLRGTYNSPLHF | TGTGCCAGCAGTCCGGGACAGTTGCGCGGCACCTATAATTCACCCCTCCACTTT
TRBJ2-5 | NA | NA | TRBV29-1 | CSVGRGETQYF | TGCAGCGTTGGGCGGGGAGAGACCCAGTACTTC
TRBJ1-1 | NA | NA | TRBV4-3 | CASSLGDTNTEAFF | TGCGCCAGCAGCCTGGGGGACACGAACACTGAAGCTTTCTTT
TRBJ1-5 | NA | NA | TRBV5-5 | CASSLSGDQSNQPQHF | TGTGCCAGCAGCTTAAGCGGGGACCAAAGTAATCAGCCCCAGCATTTT
TRBJ1-1 | NA | NA | TRBV5-6 | CASSSLGRGQGLNTEAFF | TGTGCCAGCAGCTCCCTCGGAAGGGGTCAGGGGTTGAACACTGAAGCTTTCTTT
TRBJ2-3 | NA | TRBD2 | TRBV7-7 | CASSRGLGTDTQYF | TGTGCCAGCAGCCGCGGACTAGGGACAGATACGCAGTATTTT
TRBJ1-3 | once | NA | TRBV4-3 | CASSQGLLGARINTIYF | TGCGCCAGCAGCCAAGGTCTCCTAGGTGCCCGAATAAACACCATATATTTT
TRBJ2-2 | NA | NA | TRBV11-3 | CASSPLRAGELFF | TGTGCCAGCAGCCCGCTGAGGGCCGGGGAGCTGTTTTTT
TRBJ2-1 | NA | TRBD2 | TRBV2 | CASSVLAGAAEQFF | TGTGCCAGCAGTGTTTTAGCGGGGGCTGCTGAGCAGTTCTTC
TRBJ1-5 | NA | NA | TRBV6-2/TRBV6-3 | CASSYRILVTGGIGNQPQHF | TGTGCCAGCAGTTATCGGATACTCGTTACGGGGGGCATCGGCAATCAGCCCCAGCATTTT